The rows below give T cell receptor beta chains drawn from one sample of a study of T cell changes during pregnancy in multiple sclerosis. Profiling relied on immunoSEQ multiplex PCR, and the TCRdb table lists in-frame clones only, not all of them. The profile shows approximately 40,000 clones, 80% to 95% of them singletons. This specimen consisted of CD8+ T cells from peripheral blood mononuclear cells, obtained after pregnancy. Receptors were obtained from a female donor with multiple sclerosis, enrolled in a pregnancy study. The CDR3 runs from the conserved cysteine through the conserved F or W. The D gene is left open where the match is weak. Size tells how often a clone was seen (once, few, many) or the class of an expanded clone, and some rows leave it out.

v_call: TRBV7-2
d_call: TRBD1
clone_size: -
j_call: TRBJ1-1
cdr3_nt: TGTGCCAGCAGCCGCCGACAGGGGAACACTGAAGCTTTCTTT
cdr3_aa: CASSRRQGNTEAFF

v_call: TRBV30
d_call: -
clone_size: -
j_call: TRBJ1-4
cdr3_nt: TGTGCCTGGAGTGTACCGCGGGGGGGCGAAAAACTGTTTTTT
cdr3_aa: CAWSVPRGGEKLFF

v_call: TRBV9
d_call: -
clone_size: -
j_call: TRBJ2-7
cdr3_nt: TGTGCCAGCAGCGTAGACAGCAGCTCCTACGAGCAGTACTTC
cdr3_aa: CASSVDSSSYEQYF

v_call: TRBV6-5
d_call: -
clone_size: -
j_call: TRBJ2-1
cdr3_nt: TGTGCCAGCAGTGTCGCGGGACTGTACAATGAGCAGTTCTTC
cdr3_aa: CASSVAGLYNEQFF

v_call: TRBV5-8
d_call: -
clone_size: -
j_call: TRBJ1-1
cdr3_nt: TGTGCCAGCAGCCGATCCACAGGGCTGTACACTGAAGCTTTCTTT
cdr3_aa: CASSRSTGLYTEAFF

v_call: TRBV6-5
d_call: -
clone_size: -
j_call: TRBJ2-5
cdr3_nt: TGTGCCAGCAGCTCGGACAGTCAAGAGACCCAGTACTTC
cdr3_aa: CASSSDSQETQYF

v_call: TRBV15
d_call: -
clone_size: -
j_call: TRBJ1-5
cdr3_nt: TGTGCCACCAGCAGAGATGTTGAAGGGGGTCAGCCCCAGCATTTT
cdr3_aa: CATSRDVEGGQPQHF

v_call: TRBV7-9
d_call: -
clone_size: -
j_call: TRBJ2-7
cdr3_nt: TGTGCCAGCAGCTCCGCTTCCCCGTCTGGGAGCCACGAGCAGTACTTC
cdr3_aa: CASSSASPSGSHEQYF

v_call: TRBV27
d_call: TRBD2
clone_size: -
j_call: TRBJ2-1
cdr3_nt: TGTGCCAGCACCCTATCGGGCGGGAGGTCCTACAATGAGCAGTTCTTC
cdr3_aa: CASTLSGGRSYNEQFF

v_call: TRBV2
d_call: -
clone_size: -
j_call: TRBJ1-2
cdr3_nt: TGTGCCAGCAGTGAAGGACCCTGGGCAGGGTGGGACTACACCTTC
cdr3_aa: CASSEGPWAGWDYTF

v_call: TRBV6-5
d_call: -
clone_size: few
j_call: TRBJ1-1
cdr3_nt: TGTGCCAGCACCGCCGGGGACTATGAAGCTTTCTTT
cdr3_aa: CASTAGDYEAFF

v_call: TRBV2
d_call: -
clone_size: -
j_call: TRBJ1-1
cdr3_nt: TGTGCCAGCAGCTATTACAGGGTTAGGGAAGCTTTCTTT
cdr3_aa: CASSYYRVREAFF

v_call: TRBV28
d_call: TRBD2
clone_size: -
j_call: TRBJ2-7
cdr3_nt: TGTGCCAGCAGTTTCGTACTAGCGGCCTACGAGCAGTACTTC
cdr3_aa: CASSFVLAAYEQYF

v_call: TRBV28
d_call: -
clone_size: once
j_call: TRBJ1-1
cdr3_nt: TGTGCCAGCAGTTTACCAGGGAACACTGAAGCTTTCTTT
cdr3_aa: CASSLPGNTEAFF

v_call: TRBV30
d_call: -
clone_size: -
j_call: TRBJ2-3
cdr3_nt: TGTGCCTGGAGTCCGGGAGATACGCAGTATTTT
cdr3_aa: CAWSPGDTQYF

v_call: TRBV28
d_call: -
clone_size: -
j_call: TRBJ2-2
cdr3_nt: TGTGCCAGCAGTTTCGACACCGGGGAGCTGTTTTTT
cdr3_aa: CASSFDTGELFF

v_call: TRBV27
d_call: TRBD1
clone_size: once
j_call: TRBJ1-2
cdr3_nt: TGTGCCAGCAGTTTGACAGGGGGAGGTGATGGCTACACCTTC
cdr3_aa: CASSLTGGGDGYTF

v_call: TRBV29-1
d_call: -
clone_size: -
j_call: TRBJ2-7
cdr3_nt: TGCAGCGTTCGGTCTCGTGTTACCTACGAGCAGTACTTC
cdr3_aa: CSVRSRVTYEQYF

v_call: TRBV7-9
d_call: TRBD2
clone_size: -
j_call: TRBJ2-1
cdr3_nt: TGTGCCAGCAGCTTAGTGCGGGGGGGCCTTTTGGATGAGCAGTTCTTC
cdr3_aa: CASSLVRGGLLDEQFF

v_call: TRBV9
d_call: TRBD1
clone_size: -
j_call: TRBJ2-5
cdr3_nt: TGTGCCAGCAGCGTAGGGGGGACAGATCTATACCAAGAGACCCAGTACTTC
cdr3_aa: CASSVGGTDLYQETQYF

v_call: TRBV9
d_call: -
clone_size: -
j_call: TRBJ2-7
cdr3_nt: TGTGCCAGCAGCGTAGGGGAGAGCGAGCAGTACTTC
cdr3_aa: CASSVGESEQYF

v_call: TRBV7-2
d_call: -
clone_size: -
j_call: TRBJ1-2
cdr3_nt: TGTGCCAGCAGCCAACCCACTTCGGGCTACACCTTC
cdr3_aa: CASSQPTSGYTF

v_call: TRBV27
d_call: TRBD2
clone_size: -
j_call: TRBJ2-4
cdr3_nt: TGTGCCAGCAGTTTAAGAGGGAGGGAAAACATTCAGTACTTC
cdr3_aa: CASSLRGRENIQYF

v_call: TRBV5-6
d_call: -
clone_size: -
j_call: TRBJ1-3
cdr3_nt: TGTGCCAGCAGCTTGGGAGGCAAGCACGGAAACACCATATATTTT
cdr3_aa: CASSLGGKHGNTIYF

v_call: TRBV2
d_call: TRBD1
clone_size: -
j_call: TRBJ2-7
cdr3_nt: TGTGCCAGCAGTGGCATAGGGGGCACCTACGAGCAGTACTTC
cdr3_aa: CASSGIGGTYEQYF

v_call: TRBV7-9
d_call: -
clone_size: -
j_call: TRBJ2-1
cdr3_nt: TGTGCCAGCAGCTTCGGGAGAATAGGCAATGAGCAGTTCTTC
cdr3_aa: CASSFGRIGNEQFF

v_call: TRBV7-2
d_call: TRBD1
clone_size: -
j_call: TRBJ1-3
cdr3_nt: TGTGCCAGCAGCTCCCCCTACAGGGGCCACACCATATATTTT
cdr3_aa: CASSSPYRGHTIYF

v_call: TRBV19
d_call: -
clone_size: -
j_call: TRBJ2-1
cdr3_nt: TGTGCCAGTAGCCTAGGCACAGCTACTAGGGATGAGCAGTTCTTC
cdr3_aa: CASSLGTATRDEQFF

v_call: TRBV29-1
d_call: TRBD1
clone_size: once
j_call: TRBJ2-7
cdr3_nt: TGCAGCGTTGAAGGGACAGGGGATAACGAGCAGTACTTC
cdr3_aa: CSVEGTGDNEQYF